These 27 T cell receptor beta chains share one sample of origin, sequenced in a study of cytomegalovirus exposure and HLA in healthy donors. The PCR contained 60 Vbeta and 13 Jbeta primers. Repertoires were generated with immunoSEQ multiplex PCR, while TCRdb's copy carries only in-frame clones and drops some. The data contain approximately 100,000 clones, 65% to 80% of them singletons. The specimen sequenced was PBMCs. The receptors here all came from a female donor in good health and CMV-seronegative.

V gene TRBV18 combines with J gene TRBJ1-5, with D uncertain. In germline, CDR1 is KGHSH, CDR2 LQKENI. Trimming removed 3 bases from V and 3 bases from J, with 9 bases in between. The CDR3 runs 14 residues. CDR3: CASSPKSVNQPQHF. The DNA for the CDR3 is TGTGCCAGCTCACCGAAAAGCGTCAATCAGCCCCAGCATTTT.

CDR3 sequence: CAWSVLPPGTGIGEQYF. The CDR3, as DNA: TGTGCCTGGAGTGTCCTCCCCCCCGGGACAGGGATAGGCGAGCAGTACTTC. The chain couples TRBV30 to TRBJ2-7; 9 bases align to TRBD1. V shed 0 bases, J shed 6 bases, and the junction held 15 bases outside the gene matches. This CDR3 contains 17 residues. Germline V lookup: CDR1 GTSNPN, CDR2 SVGIG (reference sequence).

The rearrangement links TRBV6-5 to TRBJ1-5, with 8 bases identical to TRBD1. Germline V gives CDR1 MNHEY, CDR2 SVGAGI. The V segment lost 4 bases and the J segment 4 bases; nucleotides outside the gene matches: 6. CDR3 length equals 15 residues. The CDR3 sequence is CASSSNTGGNQPQHF. The CDR3 DNA reads TGTGCCAGCAGTTCGAACACAGGGGGTAATCAGCCCCAGCATTTT.

This chain uses TRBV7-9 with TRBJ1-3, with no clear D. Germline CDR1 and CDR2: SEHNR and FQNEAQ (reference sequence). The CDR3 runs to 14 residues. The ends were cut back, 4 bases at V and 2 bases at J, with 9 bases in the middle. CDR3 loop: CASSSYLPGNTIYF. The CDR3 DNA follows: TGTGCCAGCAGCTCCTACCTCCCTGGAAACACCATATATTTT.

This clone was found a few times. The chain is built from TRBV5-6 and TRBJ1-1, with D perhaps matching TRBD1 (5 bases). The CDR3 loop spans 14 amino acids. V was clipped by 4 bases and J by 4 bases, with 14 bases between them. Germline values: CDR1 SGHDT, CDR2 YYEEEE. Here the CDR3 DNA reads TGTGCCAGCAGCCTACTGGACACGGGCACTGAAGCTTTCTTT. This codes for CASSLLDTGTEAFF. The full variable domain, in which reference TRBV5-6 and TRBJ1-1 provide the parts outside the CDR3, is DAGVTQSPTHLIKTRGQQVTLRCSPKSGHDTVSWYQQALGQGPQFIFQYYEEEERQRGNFPDRFSGHQFPNYSSELNVNALLLGDSALYLCASSLLDTGTEAFFGQGTRLTVV.

This clone has just a few counts. The V gene is TRBV6-5, the J gene TRBJ1-6, with D unresolved. V dropped 6 bases and J dropped 7 bases, with 16 bases sitting between them. Germline V CDR1 and CDR2: MNHEY, SVGAGI. The CDR3 runs to 15 residues. The DNA of the CDR3 is TGTGCCAGCAGGATCCCAGGCGGCGGGAATTCACCCCTCCACTTT. It encodes CASRIPGGGNSPLHF.

The rearrangement joins TRBV7-9 to TRBJ1-1, with 8 positions matching TRBD1. This CDR3 has 15 residues. In germline, CDR1 is SEHNR, CDR2 FQNEAQ (reference sequence). Losses at the gene ends were 1 base for V and 1 base for J; bases not matched to a gene: 2. The CDR3 region has the DNA TGTGCCAGCAGCTTAGTTGACAGGGGGAACACTGAAGCTTTCTTT. Translated: CASSLVDRGNTEAFF. Complete variable domain (other parts from reference TRBV7-9 and TRBJ1-1): DTGVSQNPRHKITKRGQNVTFRCDPISEHNRLYWYRQTLGQGPEFLTYFQNEAQLEKSRLLSDRFSAERPKGSFSTLEIQRTEQGDSAMYLCASSLVDRGNTEAFFGQGTRLTVV.

Note on this clone: At one of its ends the junction is not consistent with the germline gene, which may arise from a read error. The rearrangement links TRBV7-9 to TRBJ2-7; D is undetermined. Germline CDR1 SEHNR, CDR2 FQNEAQ (reference sequence). There are 12 residues in the CDR3. The CDR3 sequence is CASGLPGYEQYF. The CDR3, as DNA: TGTGCCAGCGGCTTACCAGGCTACGAGCAGTACTTC.

The chain couples TRBV18 to TRBJ1-1, with TRBD1 as a possible D gene (5 bases). The CDR3 sequence is 14 residues long. Germline CDR1 is KGHSH and CDR2 is LQKENI. Trimming shortened V by 4 bases and J by 8 bases, and 17 bases separated the two germline ends. This chain's CDR3 is CASSLARDGGEAFF. DNA of the CDR3: TGTGCCAGCTCACTCGCTCGGGACGGGGGGGAAGCTTTCTTT.

This clone was counted once. The gene calls are TRBV15 and TRBJ2-3, with 8 bases identical to TRBD1. V was clipped by 5 bases and J by 6 bases; unmatched bases: 10. The CDR3 has 15 amino acids. Germline lookup yields CDR1 LNHNV and CDR2 YYDKDF (reference sequence). CDR3 sequence reads: CATSHGQGSVDTQYF. In DNA form, the CDR3 reads TGTGCCACCAGCCACGGACAGGGTTCCGTTGATACGCAGTATTTT.

The chain employs TRBV10-2 and TRBJ2-5, with D perhaps matching TRBD2 (6 bases). V lost 5 bases and J 5 bases, leaving 21 bases between the germline ends. Germline V CDR1 and CDR2: WSHSY, SAAADI. The CDR3 length is 16 residues. CDR3 DNA: TGCGCCAGCAGTAACGCGGGACGAGGGATCCGGGAGACCCAGTACTTC. Its translation is CASSNAGRGIRETQYF.

The genes are TRBV7-9 and TRBJ1-6; D gene ambiguous. CDR3 length equals 16 residues. The V end was cut by 5 bases, the J end by 9 bases, with 20 bases between. From germline, CDR1 is SEHNR and CDR2 FQNEAQ (reference sequence). The CDR3 sequence: CASSHPPGERASPLHF. The DNA of the CDR3 is TGTGCCAGCAGCCACCCTCCCGGCGAGCGGGCTTCACCCCTCCACTTT.

This clone was counted between two and nine times. The chain recombines TRBV4-2 with TRBJ2-6; D is unresolved. In germline, CDR1 is LGHNA, CDR2 YNFKEQ. V dropped 3 bases and J dropped 0 bases, with 6 bases sitting between them. The CDR3 consists of 15 residues. The CDR3 sequence: CASSHSGSGANVLTF. The CDR3 nucleotides are TGTGCCAGCAGCCATTCGGGCTCTGGGGCCAACGTCCTGACTTTC.

J is TRBJ2-3 and V is TRBV2; 10 bases align to TRBD2. V lost 6 bases to trimming and J lost 4 bases; unmatched junction nucleotides: 16. Germline loops: CDR1 SNHLY, CDR2 FYNNEI. The CDR3 is 18 residues long. CDR3 DNA sequence: TGTGCCAGCAGGGGGGAGTCTTCTCAGCGGGGGGGCGCAGATACGCAGTATTTT. Its protein is CASRGESSQRGGADTQYF.

The chain has TRBV18 and TRBJ1-2, with D uncertain. The CDR3 totals 16 residues. Germline V gene lookup returns CDR1 KGHSH and CDR2 LQKENI. Trimming took 0 bases from V and 2 from J, leaving 13 bases between them. The CDR3 region has the DNA TGTGCCAGCTCACCACCGACGTCCGGCGGGAACTATGGCTACACCTTC. This translates into CASSPPTSGGNYGYTF.

This clone was observed once. The chain recombines TRBV5-1 with TRBJ1-3, with a weak D call TRBD1 (6 bases). From germline, CDR1 is SGHRS and CDR2 YFSETQ. V was cut by 0 bases and J by 0 bases, with 10 bases left in between. The CDR3 loop spans 16 amino acids. CDR3 coding DNA: TGCGCCAGCAGCTTGGGGACAGAGAGCTCTGGAAACACCATATATTTT. This encodes CASSLGTESSGNTIYF.

This clone was found once. V gene TRBV10-1 combines with J gene TRBJ1-2; TRBD1 matches 7 bases. Germline lookup yields CDR1 WNHNN and CDR2 SYGVQD (reference sequence). V gave up 8 bases and J gave up 8 bases; unmatched junction bases: 5. This CDR3 has 11 amino acids. This CDR3 reads CASGDSDGYTF. The CDR3 region has the DNA TGCGCCAGCGGGGACAGTGACGGCTACACCTTC.

V usage is TRBV19 and J usage is TRBJ1-5; 8 bases align to TRBD1. Germline loops: CDR1 LNHDA, CDR2 SQIVND (reference sequence). The length of the CDR3 is 17 residues. V lost 6 bases to trimming and J lost 0 bases; unmatched junction nucleotides: 10. The DNA for the CDR3 is TGTGCCAGTAGAGACAGGGGACGGGGGGATAGCAATCAGCCCCAGCATTTT. This codes for CASRDRGRGDSNQPQHF.

The chain combines TRBV11-3 with TRBJ1-6; D may be TRBD1 (6 bases). Trimming cost V 3 bases and J 0 bases, with 15 bases left between them. CDR3 size: 18 residues. Germline V gene data show CDR1 as SGHNT and CDR2 as YENEEA. CDR3 coding DNA: TGTGCCAGCAGCTTCGTCCTGGGGACAAGCTCCTATAATTCACCCCTCCACTTT. Protein product: CASSFVLGTSSYNSPLHF. Filled out from reference TRBV11-3 and TRBJ1-6, the complete variable domain reads EAGVVQSPRYKIIEKKQPVAFWCNPISGHNTLYWYLQNLGQGPELLIRYENEEAVDDSQLPKDRFSAERLKGVDSTLKIQPAELGDSAVYLCASSFVLGTSSYNSPLHFGNGTRLTVT.

This chain connects TRBV11-2 to TRBJ2-7, with 11 bases fitting TRBD2. Trimming removed 0 bases from V and 2 bases from J; junction bases left unmatched: 3. CDR3 length: 16 residues. Germline-derived CDR1 and CDR2 are SGHAT and FQNNGV. The CDR3 DNA reads as TGTGCCAGCAGCTTAGATCTAGCGGGGGGTACCTACGAGCAGTACTTC. It is translated as CASSLDLAGGTYEQYF.

The CDR3 here is CASSFRPETNYGYTF. The DNA of the CDR3 is TGTGCCAGCAGCTTCAGACCGGAGACTAACTATGGCTACACCTTC. This rearrangement joins TRBV5-5 to TRBJ1-2; D unresolved. V was shortened by 2 bases and J by 0 bases, with 11 bases between the two germline ends. Germline lookup yields CDR1 SGHKS and CDR2 YYEKEE (reference sequence). CDR3 size: 15 residues.

The CDR3 spells CASSLRTVIEAFF. Written as DNA, the CDR3 is TGCGCCAGCAGCTTGCGGACAGTTATCGAAGCTTTCTTT. The rearrangement joins TRBV5-1 to TRBJ1-1; D may be TRBD1 (6 bases). V was pared by 1 base and J by 8 bases, with 12 bases between. The CDR3 is 13 residues long. Looked up from germline, CDR1 is SGHRS and CDR2 is YFSETQ.

Note on this clone: One end of the junction varies from germline; a read error may be responsible. The V and J genes are TRBV7-7 and TRBJ2-2, with D possibly being TRBD2 (7 bases). Germline V gives CDR1 SSHAT, CDR2 FNYEAQ (reference sequence). The CDR3 length is 17 residues. CDR3 sequence (DNA): TGTGCTAGCAACTTTATGGGGGGGGCTAGTGGGACCGGGGAGCTGTTTTTT. It codes for CASNFMGGASGTGELFF. Filled out from reference TRBV7-7 and TRBJ2-2, the complete variable domain reads GAGVSQSPRYKVTKRGQDVTLRCDPISSHATLYWYQQALGQGPEFLTYFNYEAQPDKSGLPSDRFSAERPEGSISTLTIQRTEQRDSAMYRCASNFMGGASGTGELFFGEGSRLTVL.

To note about this clone: The junction differs from germline at one of its ends, possibly a read error. This chain links TRBV10-3 with TRBJ1-1; unclear D gene. CDR3 length: 12 amino acids. Germline V gene lookup returns CDR1 ENHRY and CDR2 SYGVKD. CDR3 DNA sequence: TGTGCCATCAGTGAGTCAGTACGTGAGGCCACCTTT. Translating gives CAISESVREATF.

As regards this clone: Germline is not matched at one junction end, which may reflect a read error. The chain recombines TRBV7-7 with TRBJ1-3; tentative D call: TRBD1 (6 bases). The germline V gene has CDR1 SSHAT and CDR2 FNYEAQ (reference sequence). This CDR3 contains 14 residues. CDR3 loop: CASSSQGKGSTIYF. The CDR3 DNA follows: TGTGCTAGCAGCTCCCAGGGGAAGGGGAGCACCATATATTTT. The whole variable domain, remainder taken from reference TRBV7-7 and TRBJ1-3, is GAGVSQSPRYKVTKRGQDVTLRCDPISSHATLYWYQQALGQGPEFLTYFNYEAQPDKSGLPSDRFSAERPEGSISTLTIQRTEQRDSAMYRCASSSQGKGSTIYFGEGSWLTVV.

In nucleotides, the CDR3 is TGTGCCAGCTCTACAGGGGCTGGAAACACCATATATTTT. The encoded protein is CASSTGAGNTIYF. The chain joins TRBV6-1 to TRBJ1-3; 7 nucleotides match TRBD1. CDR3 length equals 13 residues. Looked up from germline, CDR1 is MNHNS and CDR2 is SASEGT. Trimming took 8 bases from V and 2 from J; bases not matched to a gene: 3.

The chain has TRBV6-5 and TRBJ1-6; 7 bases align to TRBD1. V trimming: 7 bases; J trimming: 6 bases; junction bases outside the gene matches: 9. CDR3 length equals 15 residues. Germline V gene sequence: CDR1 MNHEY, CDR2 SVGAGI. The CDR3 here is CASMKGALGNSPLHF. The DNA of the CDR3 is TGTGCCAGCATGAAGGGGGCGCTTGGTAATTCACCCCTCCACTTT.